This T cell receptor beta chain was sequenced during a study of technical replicates of blood from several donors. Here immunoSEQ multiplex PCR was the method, and the copy in TCRdb shows in-frame clones only, minus some. The sample includes tens of thousands of clones, approximately 89% of them seen just once. Germline CDR1 SGHAT, CDR2 FQNNGV. V gave up 5 bases and J gave up 7 bases, with 18 bases separating them. The CDR3 extends over 15 amino acids. This sequence was found in a human donor in good health. Some clones in this sample may be carry-over from other donors' samples. The J gene is TRBJ2-1, the V gene TRBV11-2, with a weak D call TRBD1 (7 bases). The specimen was PBMCs. The CDR3 loop is CASSLAGGPGNEQFF. Here the CDR3 DNA reads TGTGCCAGCAGCCTTGCAGGGGGGCCGGGGAATGAGCAGTTCTTC.